A single sample gave rise to the 15 T cell receptor beta chains below, sequenced in a study of T-cell reconstitution after alpha-beta-depleted transplantation in children. Unique molecular identifiers were used to barcode this TCRbeta library. MiXCR, run by TCRdb on the PCR reads, gives a single entry per CDR3 protein. The sample consists of 90,000 to 100,000 distinct CDR3 sequences, more than 20% of them appearing once. The sample consisted of PBMCs, taken before TCRalphabeta/CD19-depleted stem cell transplant. The receptor set was obtained from a boy aged 2 to 10 with acute lymphoblastic leukemia, due to receive a stem cell transplant.

V and J are TRBV11-1 and TRBJ2-7; tentatively, D is TRBD1 (6 bases). The V and J ends lost 5 bases and 1 base respectively, with 27 bases between them. The CDR3 loop spans 19 amino acids. CDR1 and CDR2 (germline): SGHAT, FQDESV (reference sequence). The CDR3 here is CASSLLIGSVQGRSYEQYF. The CDR3 DNA is TGTGCCAGCAGCCTTCTCATAGGATCTGTCCAGGGGAGATCCTACGAGCAGTACTTC.

In its sample, this clonotype was seen a few times. V is TRBV20-1 and J is TRBJ2-3, with TRBD2 matching 13 bases. Losses at the gene ends were 4 bases for V and 5 bases for J; bases not matched to a gene: 6. Germline V gene sequence: CDR1 DFQATT, CDR2 SNEGSKA (reference sequence). The CDR3 is 15 residues long. The CDR3 DNA reads TGCAGTGCTAAAGGACTAGCGGGAGTTTTAGATACGCAGTATTTT. Protein product: CSAKGLAGVLDTQYF.

This clonotype was detected only a few times. CDR3 protein: CASSFRTGDGILSGYTF. In DNA, the CDR3 is TGTGCCAGCAGCTTTCGTACAGGGGACGGAATCCTGAGCGGCTACACCTTC. The chain couples TRBV7-2 to TRBJ1-2, with TRBD1 matching over 7 bases. The CDR3 has 17 amino acids. The ends lost 3 bases at V and 8 bases at J; junction bases unmatched: 18. In germline, CDR1 is SGHTA, CDR2 FQGNSA.

This clonotype was found a few times. The rearrangement uses TRBV27 and TRBJ2-6; either TRBD1 or TRBD2 may supply D (5 bases each). Per the germline V gene, CDR1 is MNHEY and CDR2 is SMNVEV (reference sequence). Trimming took 3 bases from V and 6 from J, leaving 18 bases between them. The CDR3 totals 17 residues. CDR3 coding DNA: TGTGCCAGCAGTTTCCGAACGGGACCGTCTATGGCCAACGTCCTGACTTTC. Translation: CASSFRTGPSMANVLTF.

The CDR3 sequence is CASSPGLASYEQYF. In DNA, the CDR3 is TGTGCCAGCTCACCGGGACTAGCGAGCTACGAGCAGTACTTC. The V and J genes are TRBV18 and TRBJ2-7, with 10 bases fitting TRBD2. This CDR3 region has 14 residues. Germline V gene data show CDR1 as KGHSH and CDR2 as LQKENI. The ends lost 3 bases at V and 3 bases at J; junction bases unmatched: 2.

This clonotype was recorded many times. The V call is TRBV20-1, the J call TRBJ2-5; D is ambiguous. V lost 0 bases and J 5 bases, leaving 4 bases between the germline ends. CDR1 DFQATT and CDR2 SNEGSKA come from the germline V gene (reference sequence). The CDR3 runs 11 residues. The CDR3 DNA reads as TGCAGTGCTAGAGACGGGGAGACCCAGTACTTC. It yields the protein CSARDGETQYF.

This chain joins TRBV15 and TRBJ2-3; D is uncertain. The ends were cut back, 4 bases at V and 4 bases at J, with 15 bases in the middle. The CDR3 runs 15 residues. Germline V CDR1 and CDR2: LNHNV, YYDKDF (reference sequence). This CDR3 is CATSTPSCRPDTQYF. The DNA of the CDR3 is TGTGCCACCAGCACCCCCAGTTGCCGTCCAGATACGCAGTATTTT.

The rearrangement joins TRBV20-1 to TRBJ2-1, with D perhaps given as TRBD1 or TRBD2 (5 bases each). Germline V gives CDR1 DFQATT, CDR2 SNEGSKA (reference sequence). Trimming stripped 1 base from V and 1 base from J, with 8 bases between. The length of the CDR3 is 14 residues. CDR3 sequence reads: CSARGDASYNEQFF. The DNA of the CDR3 is TGCAGTGCTAGAGGGGACGCATCCTACAATGAGCAGTTCTTC.

The rearrangement uses TRBV7-2 and TRBJ2-1; a possible D gene is TRBD2 (6 bases). CDR1 SGHTA and CDR2 FQGNSA come from the germline V gene. The CDR3 is made up of 15 amino acids. Trimming removed 3 bases at V and 3 bases at J, with 12 bases between. CDR3 protein: CASSFSWGGYNEQFF. The CDR3 DNA follows: TGTGCCAGCAGCTTCAGCTGGGGAGGCTACAATGAGCAGTTCTTC.

The rearrangement joins TRBV12-3 or TRBV12-4 to TRBJ2-5, with TRBD2 matching over 8 bases. The CDR3 is made up of 17 amino acids. J was trimmed by 5 bases and V by 4 bases; bases with no gene match: 15. CDR3 residues: CASSSGTSGGARETQYF. The DNA for the CDR3 is TGTGCCAGCAGTTCCGGTACTAGCGGAGGGGCCCGGGAGACCCAGTACTTC.

This clonotype occurred a few times. This chain uses TRBV25-1 with TRBJ2-1; the D call may be TRBD1 or TRBD2 (5 bases each). V was trimmed by 2 bases and J by 0 bases, leaving 14 bases between them. Germline-derived CDR1 and CDR2 are MGHDK and SYGVNS. This CDR3 spans 17 amino acids. CDR3 residues: CASSERDPGSSYNEQFF. CDR3 bases: TGTGCCAGCAGTGAACGGGACCCGGGCAGCTCCTACAATGAGCAGTTCTTC.

This clonotype appeared a few times. This rearrangement joins TRBV12-3 or TRBV12-4 to TRBJ1-5; the D gene is possibly TRBD1 (5 bases). The CDR3 runs to 14 residues. Trimming shortened V by 2 bases and J by 6 bases, and 11 bases separated the two germline ends. The CDR3 region has the DNA TGTGCCAGCAGTTTAAGGGGAGGAAGTCAGCCCCAGCATTTT. Protein product: CASSLRGGSQPQHF.

The rearrangement joins TRBV7-3 to TRBJ1-1; D is possibly TRBD1 (5 bases). This CDR3 contains 15 residues. Trimming left V 5 bases short and J 1 base short, with 14 bases between. CDR1 is SGHTA, CDR2 FQGTGA, per germline. The CDR3 bases are TGTGCCAGCAGCCCCATCCCGGGGGGGAACACTGAAGCTTTCTTT. It translates to CASSPIPGGNTEAFF.

This clonotype turned up a few times. CDR3 residues: CATSSSADTQYF. The CDR3 nucleotides are TGTGCCACCAGCAGTAGCGCAGATACGCAGTATTTT. The chain has TRBV15 and TRBJ2-3; weak D call: TRBD2 (5 bases). Per germline, CDR1 LNHNV and CDR2 YYDKDF (reference sequence). Trimming removed 3 bases at V and 4 bases at J, with 5 bases between. This CDR3 comprises 12 residues. The full variable domain, completed using reference TRBV15 and TRBJ2-3, is DAMVIQNPRYQVTQFGKPVTLSCSQTLNHNVMYWYQQKSSQAPKLLFHYYDKDFNNEADTPDNFQSRRPNTSFCFLDIRSPGLGDTAMYLCATSSSADTQYFGPGTRLTVL.

This clonotype has only a few counts. V gene TRBV6-5 combines with J gene TRBJ2-6; D is possibly TRBD1 (6 bases). Trimming took 0 bases from V and 4 from J, leaving 10 bases between them. CDR3 length: 16 residues. Germline V gene lookup returns CDR1 MNHEY and CDR2 SVGAGI. The CDR3 is CASSYSLGAGANVLTF. Here the CDR3 DNA reads TGTGCCAGCAGTTACTCATTGGGGGCCGGGGCCAACGTCCTGACTTTC.